These T cell receptor beta chains were read from a single sample in a study of blood T cell repertoires in COVID-19. Produced via immunoSEQ multiplex PCR; TCRdb's table is partial and in-frame only. Found here are 250,000 to 300,000 clones, under 95% of them singletons; the top ten hold approximately 2.4%. The sequencing input was PBMCs or T cells enriched from blood (not recorded which). All receptors come from a woman aged 40 to 50 with acute COVID-19. The CDR3 runs from the conserved cysteine through the conserved F or W. D genes are given only for firm matches. Size is omitted from some rows. Given values are once, few, many or a class for expanded clones.

D,size,J,V,CDR3,DNA
TRBD2,.,TRBJ2-2,TRBV6-4,CASSDLSGSGTGELFF,TGTGCCAGCAGTGACTTAAGCGGGAGCGGCACCGGGGAGCTGTTTTTT
.,.,TRBJ1-6,TRBV2,CASSVTVTNSPLHF,TGTGCCAGCAGTGTAACAGTCACAAATTCACCCCTCCACTTT
.,.,TRBJ1-5,TRBV2,CASNLGGFEPQHF,TGTGCCAGCAATCTGGGGGGGTTCGAGCCCCAGCATTTT
.,once,TRBJ1-1,TRBV7-3,CASGAGANTEAFF,TGTGCCAGCGGGGCGGGAGCGAACACTGAAGCTTTCTTT
TRBD2,.,TRBJ2-1,TRBV6-2/TRBV6-3,CASSSTAGGAYNEQFF,TGTGCCAGCAGTTCCACAGCGGGAGGAGCCTACAATGAGCAGTTCTTC
.,.,TRBJ2-5,TRBV4-1,CASSQEGHGKKETQYF,TGCGCCAGCAGCCAGGAAGGACATGGTAAAAAAGAGACCCAGTACTTC
TRBD1,.,TRBJ1-2,TRBV3-1/TRBV3-2,CASSHGRWDRGGYTF,TGTGCCAGCAGCCACGGGAGGTGGGACAGGGGTGGCTACACCTTC
.,.,TRBJ1-2,TRBV27,CASSPKANYGYTF,TGTGCCAGCAGTCCTAAAGCTAACTATGGCTACACCTTC
.,once,TRBJ1-1,TRBV28,CASSLVGQVNTEAFF,TGTGCCAGCAGTTTAGTTGGGCAGGTGAACACTGAAGCTTTCTTT
TRBD1,.,TRBJ1-5,TRBV28,CASSLSQTGLNQPQHF,TGTGCCAGCAGTTTAAGCCAGACAGGGCTCAATCAGCCCCAGCATTTT
.,.,TRBJ1-1,TRBV6-6,CASSPIPHLPVNTEAFF,TGTGCCAGCAGTCCAATTCCCCACTTGCCGGTGAACACTGAAGCTTTCTTT
TRBD2,.,TRBJ2-3,TRBV7-2,CASSLDGGGGYF,TGTGCCAGCAGCTTAGACGGGGGGGGCGGTTATTTT
.,once,TRBJ2-3,TRBV27,CASRRWSATDTQYF,TGTGCCAGCAGGAGGTGGAGTGCGACAGATACGCAGTATTTT
TRBD2,.,TRBJ2-3,TRBV7-2,CASSSELAGTRTQYF,TGTGCCAGCAGCTCTGAACTAGCGGGGACCCGTACGCAGTATTTT
TRBD1,.,TRBJ2-2,TRBV25-1,CASSGRTGAGELFF,TGTGCCAGCAGTGGGAGGACAGGGGCCGGGGAGCTGTTTTTT
.,.,TRBJ2-7,TRBV24-1,CATSDLSFGEQYF,TGTGCCACCAGTGATTTATCGTTCGGCGAGCAGTACTTC
TRBD1,.,TRBJ1-2,TRBV15,CATSKTLTGLGYTF,TGTGCCACCAGCAAGACTTTGACAGGGTTAGGCTACACCTTC
TRBD2,.,TRBJ2-5,TRBV29-1,CSVDHTLTSGSRETQYF,TGCAGCGTTGACCACACTTTGACTAGCGGGAGTAGAGAGACCCAGTACTTC
TRBD1,.,TRBJ1-1,TRBV6-5,CASRQGALGTEAFF,TGTGCCAGCAGGCAGGGGGCGTTGGGAACTGAAGCTTTCTTT
TRBD2,.,TRBJ2-7,TRBV7-9,CASSPGSGGGVHLDF,TGTGCCAGCAGCCCGGGTAGCGGGGGTGGCGTCCATTTGGACTTC
TRBD1,.,TRBJ1-5,TRBV28,CASKGARGQPQHF,TGTGCCAGCAAGGGGGCCAGGGGTCAGCCCCAGCATTTT
TRBD2,.,TRBJ2-7,TRBV7-2,CASSTGGASSYEQYF,TGTGCCAGCAGCACGGGGGGGGCTAGCTCCTACGAGCAGTACTTC
TRBD1,once,TRBJ1-1,TRBV29-1,CSVSTGTNTEAFF,TGCAGCGTTTCGACAGGGACGAACACTGAAGCTTTCTTT